This is a list of T cell receptor beta chains from one sample in a study of Ad26.COV2.S vaccination and SARS-CoV-2 variants. Profiling relied on immunoSEQ multiplex PCR, and the TCRdb table lists in-frame clones only, not all of them. The sample has about 320,000 clones, 85% seen once. The source material was peripheral blood, sampled in a trial of Ad26.COV2.S vaccine versus placebo. These TCRs come from a person aged 18 to 59 who received the Ad26.COV2.S COVID-19 vaccine or a placebo. Both conserved end residues are part of each CDR3. Fields, in order: V gene, clone size, J gene, D gene, CDR3 DNA, CDR3 protein. A D gene is named only where the DNA matches it firmly. The size of a clone is reported for some rows only, either as once, few or many, or as a class for expanded clones.

v_call: TRBV6-6
clone_size: .
j_call: TRBJ1-5
d_call: TRBD1
cdr3_nt: TGTGCCAGCTCTGGGACAGGGGGGTTTGGGCCCCAGCATTTT
cdr3_aa: CASSGTGGFGPQHF

v_call: TRBV5-5
clone_size: .
j_call: TRBJ2-3
d_call: .
cdr3_nt: TGTGCCAGCAGCTTGGCGCAGGGAGGCGCTTCCACAGATACGCAGTATTTT
cdr3_aa: CASSLAQGGASTDTQYF

v_call: TRBV11-3
clone_size: .
j_call: TRBJ2-1
d_call: TRBD2
cdr3_nt: TGTGCCAGCAGCTTAGTAGCGGGGTCGGCAGAGCAGTTCTTC
cdr3_aa: CASSLVAGSAEQFF

v_call: TRBV4-1
clone_size: .
j_call: TRBJ1-2
d_call: TRBD1
cdr3_nt: TGCGCCAGCAGCCGAGGCCCGGGGCAGGGGGCCTTCTATGGCTACACCTTC
cdr3_aa: CASSRGPGQGAFYGYTF

v_call: TRBV6-5
clone_size: .
j_call: TRBJ2-1
d_call: TRBD2
cdr3_nt: TGTGCCAGCAGTTACGGAGCGGGGGAATACAATGAGCAGTTCTTC
cdr3_aa: CASSYGAGEYNEQFF

v_call: TRBV10-3
clone_size: .
j_call: TRBJ1-1
d_call: TRBD1
cdr3_nt: TGTGCCATGCTATCCGGGACAGGGGCCACTGAAGCTTTCTTT
cdr3_aa: CAMLSGTGATEAFF

v_call: TRBV28
clone_size: .
j_call: TRBJ2-5
d_call: TRBD2
cdr3_nt: TGTGCCAGCAGTCCGGGACTAGCGGGGGGCGCAGAGACCCAGTACTTC
cdr3_aa: CASSPGLAGGAETQYF

v_call: TRBV28
clone_size: .
j_call: TRBJ2-3
d_call: TRBD1
cdr3_nt: TGTGCCAGCACCGCAGGGGGTACGCAGTATTTT
cdr3_aa: CASTAGGTQYF

v_call: TRBV7-9
clone_size: few
j_call: TRBJ2-1
d_call: TRBD1
cdr3_nt: TGTGCCAGCAGCTTCCGGGACAGCAATGAGCAGTTCTTC
cdr3_aa: CASSFRDSNEQFF

v_call: TRBV7-8
clone_size: .
j_call: TRBJ2-7
d_call: TRBD2
cdr3_nt: TGTGCCAGCAGCACAACCGCGGGGGTTCACTACGAGCAGTACTTC
cdr3_aa: CASSTTAGVHYEQYF

v_call: TRBV4-1
clone_size: .
j_call: TRBJ1-5
d_call: .
cdr3_nt: TGCGCCAGCAGCCAAGTGGTTAGCAATCAGCCCCAGCATTTT
cdr3_aa: CASSQVVSNQPQHF

v_call: TRBV3-1/TRBV3-2
clone_size: .
j_call: TRBJ1-6
d_call: TRBD1
cdr3_nt: TGTGCCAGCAGCCAAGAAGGGGGCGGACCCGGTTCACCCCTCCACTTT
cdr3_aa: CASSQEGGGPGSPLHF

v_call: TRBV20-1
clone_size: .
j_call: TRBJ1-1
d_call: .
cdr3_nt: TGCAGTGCTAGAGGGGAGACTGAAGCTTTCTTT
cdr3_aa: CSARGETEAFF

v_call: TRBV5-1
clone_size: once
j_call: TRBJ1-2
d_call: .
cdr3_nt: TGCGCCAGCAGCTTGGACGGGAATGGCTACACCTTC
cdr3_aa: CASSLDGNGYTF

v_call: TRBV3-1/TRBV3-2
clone_size: .
j_call: TRBJ1-3
d_call: .
cdr3_nt: TGTGCCAGCAGCCAAGGACAGTTCCATCCCTCTGGAAACACCATATATTTT
cdr3_aa: CASSQGQFHPSGNTIYF

v_call: TRBV4-2
clone_size: .
j_call: TRBJ2-7
d_call: .
cdr3_nt: TGTGCCAGCAGCCACCGATCGTGGGGCTACGAGCAGTACTTC
cdr3_aa: CASSHRSWGYEQYF

v_call: TRBV18
clone_size: .
j_call: TRBJ1-1
d_call: TRBD1
cdr3_nt: TGTGCCAGCTCACTAAGGACAGGGATTATGAACACTGAAGCTTTCTTT
cdr3_aa: CASSLRTGIMNTEAFF

v_call: TRBV5-1
clone_size: .
j_call: TRBJ2-2
d_call: TRBD2
cdr3_nt: TGCGCCAGCAGCTCTGGAGCGGGGGGCTTGAACACCGGGGAGCTGTTTTTT
cdr3_aa: CASSSGAGGLNTGELFF

v_call: TRBV28
clone_size: .
j_call: TRBJ1-2
d_call: .
cdr3_nt: TGTGCCAGCACCCCACGGGGGGAACAGCTCTATGGCTACACCTTC
cdr3_aa: CASTPRGEQLYGYTF

v_call: TRBV5-1
clone_size: few
j_call: TRBJ1-6
d_call: .
cdr3_nt: TGCGCCAGCAGCTTGGGGCAGAGCAATTCACCCCTCCACTTT
cdr3_aa: CASSLGQSNSPLHF

v_call: TRBV6-5
clone_size: .
j_call: TRBJ1-2
d_call: .
cdr3_nt: TGTGCCAGCAGGATGACAGGCGACTATGGCTACACCTTC
cdr3_aa: CASRMTGDYGYTF

v_call: TRBV2
clone_size: few
j_call: TRBJ1-6
d_call: .
cdr3_nt: TGTGCCAGCAGCGCCCGCGGGAGCGGTAATTCACCCCTCCACTTT
cdr3_aa: CASSARGSGNSPLHF

v_call: TRBV6-5
clone_size: .
j_call: TRBJ1-1
d_call: .
cdr3_nt: TGTGCCAGCAGTTATGACGGCAACACTGAAGCTTTCTTT
cdr3_aa: CASSYDGNTEAFF

v_call: TRBV6-1
clone_size: .
j_call: TRBJ1-1
d_call: .
cdr3_nt: TGTGCCAGCAGTGAAGCGGTTGCGGGGCAGAAAGCTTTCTTT
cdr3_aa: CASSEAVAGQKAFF

v_call: TRBV5-6
clone_size: .
j_call: TRBJ2-7
d_call: .
cdr3_nt: TGTGCCAGCAGGTGGAGGGGATCCTACGAGCAGTACTTC
cdr3_aa: CASRWRGSYEQYF

v_call: TRBV10-3
clone_size: .
j_call: TRBJ1-1
d_call: .
cdr3_nt: TGTGCCATCAGTGATGGCACTGAAGCTTTCTTT
cdr3_aa: CAISDGTEAFF

v_call: TRBV6-5
clone_size: .
j_call: TRBJ1-5
d_call: .
cdr3_nt: TGTGCCAGCAGTTACGGTCGACATCAGCCCCAGCATTTT
cdr3_aa: CASSYGRHQPQHF

v_call: TRBV7-9
clone_size: few
j_call: TRBJ2-5
d_call: .
cdr3_nt: TGTGCCAGCAGCTTACTCCAAGAGACCCAGTACTTC
cdr3_aa: CASSLLQETQYF

v_call: TRBV28
clone_size: .
j_call: TRBJ2-1
d_call: .
cdr3_nt: TGTGCCAGCAGTCTCTCACCGGGAACCTACAATGAGCAGTTCTTC
cdr3_aa: CASSLSPGTYNEQFF

v_call: TRBV5-1
clone_size: .
j_call: TRBJ1-4
d_call: .
cdr3_nt: TGCGCCAGCAGCTTGGCCGGCGGAGGTGGAGGGGAAAAACTGTTTTTT
cdr3_aa: CASSLAGGGGGEKLFF

v_call: TRBV28
clone_size: .
j_call: TRBJ1-3
d_call: TRBD1
cdr3_nt: TGTGCCACCTTCGAAGGGGGCGATTCTGGAAACACCATATATTTT
cdr3_aa: CATFEGGDSGNTIYF

v_call: TRBV19
clone_size: .
j_call: TRBJ1-2
d_call: TRBD1
cdr3_nt: TGTGCCAGTACCGGGACAGACACCTTTAAAGGCTATGGCTACACCTTC
cdr3_aa: CASTGTDTFKGYGYTF

v_call: TRBV7-8
clone_size: .
j_call: TRBJ2-1
d_call: .
cdr3_nt: TGTGCCAGCAGCTTGTTCAGCTCCTACAATGAGCAGTTCTTC
cdr3_aa: CASSLFSSYNEQFF

v_call: TRBV5-4
clone_size: .
j_call: TRBJ2-7
d_call: TRBD2
cdr3_nt: TGTGCCAGCAGCCCGGGACTAGCGGTCTCCTACGAGCAGTACTTC
cdr3_aa: CASSPGLAVSYEQYF

v_call: TRBV28
clone_size: .
j_call: TRBJ2-1
d_call: .
cdr3_nt: TGTGCCAGCAAAACCTACAATGAGCAGTTCTTC
cdr3_aa: CASKTYNEQFF

v_call: TRBV20-1
clone_size: few
j_call: TRBJ2-1
d_call: TRBD2
cdr3_nt: TGCAGTGCTAGTGAGCTAGCGGGGGGGTACAATGAGCAGTTCTTC
cdr3_aa: CSASELAGGYNEQFF

v_call: TRBV7-6
clone_size: .
j_call: TRBJ2-7
d_call: .
cdr3_nt: TGTGCCAGCAGCCCCCGCGCGGGCAGGGACTCCTACGAGCAGTACTTC
cdr3_aa: CASSPRAGRDSYEQYF

v_call: TRBV5-1
clone_size: .
j_call: TRBJ2-6
d_call: .
cdr3_nt: TGCGCCAGCAGCTTGGATGGACATGACGTCCTGACTTTC
cdr3_aa: CASSLDGHDVLTF

v_call: TRBV18
clone_size: .
j_call: TRBJ1-2
d_call: TRBD1
cdr3_nt: TGTGCCAGCTCAGATACCGGGACAGGGGTAAACGGCTACACCTTC
cdr3_aa: CASSDTGTGVNGYTF

v_call: TRBV29-1
clone_size: .
j_call: TRBJ2-5
d_call: .
cdr3_nt: TGCAGCGGGGGACATAGGGAGACCCAGTACTTC
cdr3_aa: CSGGHRETQYF

v_call: TRBV2
clone_size: once
j_call: TRBJ1-5
d_call: TRBD1
cdr3_nt: TGTGCCAGCAGTGTGCTGGGACAGGTGAACCAGCCCCAGCATTTT
cdr3_aa: CASSVLGQVNQPQHF

v_call: TRBV6-5
clone_size: few
j_call: TRBJ1-1
d_call: .
cdr3_nt: TGTGCCAGCACTCCCCGGGGGACATCTGAAGCTTTCTTT
cdr3_aa: CASTPRGTSEAFF

v_call: TRBV11-2
clone_size: .
j_call: TRBJ2-2
d_call: .
cdr3_nt: TGTGCCAGCAGCTTAACCTATAGAAGCGGGGAGCTGTTTTTT
cdr3_aa: CASSLTYRSGELFF